The next 6 T cell receptor beta chains were all read from a single sample in a study of blood T cell repertoires in COVID-19. This table comes from immunoSEQ multiplex PCR, and its TCRdb copy is limited to in-frame clones, with some not included. The sample has tens of thousands of clones, 65% to 70% seen once. Source material: peripheral blood. These receptors all stem from a human donor in a cohort sampled during active COVID-19.

The chain is built from TRBV4-2 and TRBJ2-3; 8 bases agree with TRBD2. V trimming: 1 base; J trimming: 6 bases; junction bases outside the gene matches: 6. The CDR3 consists of 15 residues. The germline CDR1 and CDR2 sequences are LGHNA and YNFKEQ. The CDR3 reads CASSQVAGLTDTQYF. The CDR3 coding sequence is TGTGCCAGCAGCCAAGTAGCGGGACTAACGGATACGCAGTATTTT.

This clone was counted a single time. The chain links TRBV5-5 to TRBJ2-7, with TRBD1 matching 9 bases. V was pared by 4 bases and J by 2 bases, with 1 base of the junction left unmatched. Per germline, CDR1 SGHKS and CDR2 YYEKEE (reference sequence). The CDR3 covers 13 residues. The CDR3 is CASSRDRAYEQYF. The CDR3 bases are TGTGCCAGCAGCAGGGACAGGGCCTACGAGCAGTACTTC.

The chain couples TRBV29-1 to TRBJ1-2; unclear D gene. CDR1 SQVTM and CDR2 ANQGSEA come from the germline V gene. This CDR3 has 9 amino acids. Between the trimmed V and J ends, which lost 4 bases and 8 bases, there was a span of 5 bases. The CDR3 protein is CSVVLGYTF. DNA for the CDR3: TGCAGCGTTGTCTTGGGCTACACCTTC.

This chain joins TRBV28 and TRBJ2-5, with TRBD1 matching 8 bases. This CDR3 contains 13 residues. Germline values: CDR1 MDHEN, CDR2 SYDVKM. After removal of 4 bases from V and 7 bases from J, the junction contained 5 bases not matched to a gene. CDR3 region: CASSSGQGRTQYF. The CDR3 bases are TGTGCCAGCAGTTCCGGACAGGGTAGGACCCAGTACTTC.

The genes are TRBV7-2 and TRBJ2-7, with no clear D. This CDR3 region has 13 residues. V was trimmed by 2 bases and J by 0 bases, leaving 5 bases between them. CDR1 SGHTA and CDR2 FQGNSA come from the germline V gene. Here the CDR3 reads CASSLPGSYEQYF. The CDR3 DNA is TGTGCCAGCAGCTTACCGGGCTCCTACGAGCAGTACTTC.

J is TRBJ2-7 and V is TRBV27, with 7 bases lining up with TRBD1. V dropped 3 bases and J dropped 5; count of bases not matched to a gene: 10. The CDR3 runs to 15 residues. Germline CDR1 MNHEY, CDR2 SMNVEV (reference sequence). The CDR3 nucleotides are TGTGCCAGCAGTTTGGTGGCGACAGGGATCAACGAGCAGTACTTC. Amino acid sequence: CASSLVATGINEQYF.